Following are 9 T cell receptor beta chains from one sample sequenced in a study of blood T cell repertoires in COVID-19 (dated by TCRdb to the early 2020s). To prepare the library, the immunoSEQ multiplex PCR assay was applied. TCRdb's version of the immuneACCESS table is confined to in-frame rearrangements and falls short of the full clone set. An unresolved V gene accounts for under half of the shortfall where checked; the remainder is of unknown origin. In this sample the table shows 390,000 or so clones, around 83% of which occur a single time. The ten largest clones take up 5% to 5.5% of the sample. The sequencing sample was made of PBMCs or T cells enriched from blood (not recorded which). The receptors come from a woman aged 50 to 65 who had recovered from COVID-19.

CDR3 nucleotide sequence: TGTGCCAGCAGCGGGGGGGGAAGGAACAATGAGCAGTTCTTC. Protein product: CASSGGGRNNEQFF. The chain recombines TRBV11-3 with TRBJ2-1; 7 bases line up with TRBD2. The CDR3 runs 14 residues. Germline CDR1 is SGHNT and CDR2 is YENEEA. The V and J ends lost 5 bases and 5 bases, in that order; junction bases with no gene match: 6.

V usage is TRBV5-1 and J usage is TRBJ2-2, with D uncertain. This CDR3 spans 15 amino acids. CDR1 is SGHRS and CDR2 is YFSETQ in the germline V gene. V gave up 0 bases and J gave up 5 bases, with 11 bases separating them. CDR3 region: CASSLDWLQTGELFF. The CDR3 nucleotides read TGCGCCAGCAGCTTGGACTGGCTACAGACCGGGGAGCTGTTTTTT.

The chain has TRBV15 and TRBJ1-3; the match to TRBD1 covers 8 bases. The CDR3 is made up of 15 amino acids. From germline, CDR1 is LNHNV and CDR2 YYDKDF (reference sequence). The V segment lost 6 bases and the J segment 4 bases; nucleotides outside the gene matches: 8. Written as DNA, the CDR3 is TGTGCCACCAGGCTCGACAGGGGAGCCGGAAACACCATATATTTT. Translated: CATRLDRGAGNTIYF.

This chain links TRBV2 with TRBJ1-3; D is undetermined. The CDR3 extends over 17 amino acids. Trimming pared 4 bases from V and 0 bases from J, leaving 16 bases between. Germline assignment: CDR1 SNHLY and CDR2 FYNNEI. The CDR3 reads CASSGPLGSLSGNTIYF. DNA of the CDR3: TGTGCCAGCAGTGGGCCCTTGGGCAGTCTCTCTGGAAACACCATATATTTT.

The chain recombines TRBV12-5 with TRBJ2-3; 7 bases fit TRBD1. The CDR3 has 18 amino acids. J gave up 2 bases and V 0 bases, and 11 bases lay outside the gene matches. Germline lookup yields CDR1 LGHNT and CDR2 FRNRAP. CDR3 region: CASGLVDWTGGLTDTQYF. As DNA, the CDR3 is TGTGCTAGTGGTTTGGTAGATTGGACAGGAGGACTCACAGATACGCAGTATTTT.

This clone was detected a few times. J is TRBJ2-5 and V is TRBV6-6; 8 bases match TRBD2. CDR1 is MNHNY, CDR2 SVGAGI, per germline (reference sequence). After removal of 5 bases from V and 1 base from J, the junction contained 6 bases not matched to a gene. The CDR3 sequence is 15 residues long. The CDR3 DNA reads TGTGCCAGCAGTCCCACGACTAGCGCCCAAGAGACCCAGTACTTC. Translated: CASSPTTSAQETQYF.

The chain combines TRBV18 with TRBJ2-1; 7 nucleotides match TRBD2. The V gene end was trimmed by 0 bases and the J gene end by 7 bases; junction bases not matched to a gene: 3. The germline V gene has CDR1 KGHSH and CDR2 LQKENI. This CDR3 spans 14 amino acids. The CDR3 nucleotides read TGTGCCAGCTCACCACCGACTAGCTGGAATGAGCAGTTCTTC. Residues: CASSPPTSWNEQFF.

The chain couples TRBV30 to TRBJ1-5, with a weak D call TRBD1 (5 bases). The CDR3 runs 15 residues. V was trimmed by 2 bases and J by 2 bases, leaving 13 bases between them. Germline V gene data show CDR1 as GTSNPN and CDR2 as SVGIG (reference sequence). The CDR3 is CAWSWGGEGNQPQHF. The CDR3 DNA is TGTGCCTGGAGTTGGGGGGGTGAAGGCAATCAGCCCCAGCATTTT.

This chain links TRBV9 with TRBJ2-1, with 9 nucleotides matching TRBD2. Unmatched junction bases numbered 4, after V lost 0 bases and J lost 15 bases. CDR3 length: 12 amino acids. The germline CDR1 and CDR2 sequences are SGDLS and YYNGEE. The CDR3: CASSVVAGGLFF. The CDR3 bases are TGTGCCAGCAGCGTAGTGGCGGGGGGGCTGTTCTTC.